The 27 T cell receptor beta chains below come from one sample, sequenced in a study of metastatic and nonmetastatic thyroid tumors (dated by TCRdb to the early 2020s). No patient had received any treatment before thyroid surgery. The method was PCR. The listed sequencing device is Illumina HiSeq 4000. TCRdb's own reprocessing of the public reads used fastp at Q25 and MiXCR and kept productive beta chains. The table for this sample lists 23,000 or so clones; 28% of them were counted only once. Together, the top ten hold approximately 15% of the sample. Specimen: tumor tissue. Receptor source: a male donor with papillary thyroid cancer or a benign thyroid nodule (not recorded which). Some clones in this sample may be carry-over from other donors' samples.

This chain uses TRBV5-1 with TRBJ2-1; D is possibly TRBD1 or TRBD2 (5 bases each). CDR3 size: 16 residues. Germline CDR1 reads SGHRS; CDR2 reads YFSETQ. Deletions cut 4 bases from V and 0 bases from J, with 14 bases between. The DNA for the CDR3 is TGCGCCAGCAGCCGGGACCCCCGTACCTCCTACAATGAGCAGTTCTTC. It specifies CASSRDPRTSYNEQFF. Combining the CDR3 with reference TRBV5-1 and TRBJ2-1 gives the whole variable domain KAGVTQTPRYLIKTRGQQVTLSCSPISGHRSVSWYQQTPGQGLQFLFEYFSETQRNKGNFPGRFSGRQFSNSRSEMNVSTLELGDSALYLCASSRDPRTSYNEQFFGPGTRLTVL.

This clone was counted once. The identical CDR3 is also encoded by other nucleotide sequences in the sample. This rearrangement joins TRBV5-1 to TRBJ2-6; D is perhaps TRBD1 or TRBD2 (5 bases each). Germline V gene lookup returns CDR1 SGHRS and CDR2 YFSETQ. The ends were cut back, 0 bases at V and 0 bases at J, with 13 bases in the middle. This CDR3 has 18 amino acids. CDR3 DNA sequence: TGCGCCAGCAGCTTGGTAGGGGACGCCATCTCTGGGGCCAACGTCCTGACTTTC. Translated, it gives CASSLVGDAISGANVLTF. Using reference TRBV5-1 and TRBJ2-6 for the parts outside the CDR3, the full variable domain is KAGVTQTPRYLIKTRGQQVTLSCSPISGHRSVSWYQQTPGQGLQFLFEYFSETQRNKGNFPGRFSGRQFSNSRSEMNVSTLELGDSALYLCASSLVGDAISGANVLTFGAGSRLTVL.

Points on this clone: This may stem from a read error, because a much larger clone lies one nucleotide away. The same CDR3 also results from other DNA sequences found in this sample. The V gene is TRBV5-4, the J gene TRBJ2-3; 8 bases are shared with TRBD2. The germline V gene has CDR1 SGHNT and CDR2 YYREEE (reference sequence). The CDR3 runs 15 residues. Trimming at V came to 3 bases and at J to 3 bases, leaving 6 bases not matched to a gene. The CDR3 spells CASSSSSGLTDTQYF. In DNA, the CDR3 is TGTGCCAGCAGCTCATCTAGCGGGTTGACAGATACGCAGTATTTT.

By share, this clone counts as large. At the DNA level, this CDR3 is encoded by other sequences in the same sample as well. This rearrangement joins TRBV20-1 to TRBJ2-7; 11 bases are shared with TRBD2. The CDR3 covers 16 residues. V was clipped by 4 bases and J by 3 bases; unmatched bases: 11. Germline CDR1 is DFQATT and CDR2 is SNEGSKA (reference sequence). CDR3 in DNA: TGCAGTGCTACCCGGGTTGATAGCGGGAGGGTCTACGAGCAGTACTTC. Encoded protein: CSATRVDSGRVYEQYF.

In its sample, this clone is medium-sized. The V call is TRBV28, the J call TRBJ2-5, with D unresolved. The CDR3 contains 16 residues. Germline values: CDR1 MDHEN, CDR2 SYDVKM. V was trimmed by 6 bases and J by 5 bases, leaving 22 bases between them. The CDR3 spells CASSSSRSTEGETQYF. Here the CDR3 DNA reads TGTGCCAGCAGCTCGTCCCGGTCGACCGAAGGGGAGACCCAGTACTTC.

This chain links TRBV20-1 with TRBJ1-4, with D possibly TRBD1 on 5 matching bases. V lost 6 bases, J lost 4 bases, and 12 bases lay in between. The CDR3 covers 13 residues. Germline V gene sequence: CDR1 DFQATT, CDR2 SNEGSKA (reference sequence). In DNA, the CDR3 is TGCAGTGCCTTTCGGGGCAGTAATGAAAAACTGTTTTTT. This translates into CSAFRGSNEKLFF.

This clone was counted only a few times. This chain joins TRBV6-1 and TRBJ2-7; 7 bases are shared with TRBD1. The ends lost 5 bases at V and 1 base at J; junction bases unmatched: 8. Germline V gives CDR1 MNHNS, CDR2 SASEGT. The CDR3 consists of 15 residues. The CDR3 DNA is TGTGCCAGCAGTACCCAACAGGGGTCATCCTACGAGCAGTACTTC. It is translated as CASSTQQGSSYEQYF.

This clone turned up a few times. V gene TRBV6-1 combines with J gene TRBJ1-2; D is unresolved. The germline V gene encodes CDR1 MNHNS and CDR2 SASEGT. This CDR3 region has 16 residues. The V end was cut by 8 bases, the J end by 1 base, with 20 bases between. The CDR3 DNA follows: TGTGCCAGCGCCTCGGGGTGGAGGGCGGATAACTATGGCTACACCTTC. Translation gives CASASGWRADNYGYTF.

This clone has just a few counts. The chain joins TRBV12-3 or TRBV12-4 to TRBJ2-1; no firm D call. V was shortened by 7 bases and J by 4 bases, with 11 bases between the two germline ends. The CDR3 has 13 amino acids. The CDR3 sequence: CASTPGLYNEQFF. CDR3 bases: TGTGCCAGCACCCCGGGTTTGTACAATGAGCAGTTCTTC.

This clone is deemed medium-sized. This chain joins TRBV27 and TRBJ2-1; 13 nucleotides agree with TRBD2. There are 18 residues in the CDR3. V shed 5 bases, J shed 2 bases, and the junction held 9 bases outside the gene matches. Germline V gene data show CDR1 as MNHEY and CDR2 as SMNVEV (reference sequence). The CDR3 nucleotides read TGTGCCAGCAGTCTGCCCGGGACTAGCGGGACCACCTACAATGAGCAGTTCTTC. It is translated as CASSLPGTSGTTYNEQFF.

This clone came up a few times. The chain uses TRBV11-3 and TRBJ2-2; D remains unclear. Trimming cost V 5 bases and J 0 bases, with 7 bases left between them. Per germline, CDR1 SGHNT and CDR2 YENEEA. CDR3 size: 14 residues. The DNA of the CDR3 is TGTGCCAGCAGCATAGGCCCGAACACCGGGGAGCTGTTTTTT. Translation: CASSIGPNTGELFF. Supplemented by reference TRBV11-3 and TRBJ2-2, the full variable domain reads EAGVVQSPRYKIIEKKQPVAFWCNPISGHNTLYWYLQNLGQGPELLIRYENEEAVDDSQLPKDRFSAERLKGVDSTLKIQPAELGDSAVYLCASSIGPNTGELFFGEGSRLTVL.

This clone was seen many times. The chain employs TRBV15 and TRBJ1-3; D unclear. Trimming stripped 5 bases from V and 2 bases from J, with 13 bases between. Germline CDR1 LNHNV, CDR2 YYDKDF (reference sequence). The CDR3 contains 15 residues. CDR3 DNA sequence: TGTGCCACCAGCCCTCGGGGTGGTACTGGAAACACCATATATTTT. Protein: CATSPRGGTGNTIYF.

This clone was seen a few times. The chain has TRBV12-3 or TRBV12-4 and TRBJ1-6; D is uncertain. This CDR3 has 14 residues. Trimming stripped 7 bases from V and 7 bases from J, with 14 bases between. The CDR3 bases are TGTGCCAGCAACTACAGAAGCGGCAATTCACCCCTCCACTTT. It codes for CASNYRSGNSPLHF.

There are a few counts of this clone. The chain carries TRBV12-3 or TRBV12-4 and TRBJ1-1; D gene uncertain. Trimming removed 7 bases at V and 0 bases at J, with 12 bases between. CDR3 size: 14 residues. The CDR3 spells CASTQGGMNTEAFF. CDR3 coding DNA: TGTGCCAGCACCCAAGGAGGAATGAACACTGAAGCTTTCTTT.

This clone was seen only a few times. The genes are TRBV12-3 or TRBV12-4 and TRBJ1-5, with D unclear. The CDR3 has 16 residues. Trimming stripped 7 bases from V and 3 bases from J, with 19 bases between. The CDR3 loop is CASTIYSGRNNQPQHF. The CDR3 bases are TGTGCCAGCACCATCTACTCCGGGAGAAACAATCAGCCCCAGCATTTT.

This clone is classed as medium-sized. The gene calls are TRBV6-1 and TRBJ1-3, with no clear D. The CDR3 runs to 15 residues. The V end was cut by 5 bases, the J end by 2 bases, with 13 bases between. The germline gives CDR1 MNHNS, CDR2 SASEGT. CDR3 DNA: TGTGCCAGCAGTCTAAGACGGGCGGCTGGAAACACCATATATTTT. Its protein is CASSLRRAAGNTIYF.

This chain links TRBV20-1 with TRBJ1-1, with D perhaps matching TRBD1 (5 bases). V lost 0 bases, J lost 3 bases, and 17 bases lay in between. The length of the CDR3 is 16 residues. Germline lookup yields CDR1 DFQATT and CDR2 SNEGSKA (reference sequence). CDR3 amino acids: CSARDLNGGSHTEAFF. CDR3 coding DNA: TGCAGTGCTAGAGACTTAAACGGGGGGTCACACACTGAAGCTTTCTTT.

This clone was observed a few times. V is TRBV5-1 and J is TRBJ1-2, with 10 bases identical to TRBD1. The junction had 8 bases not matched to a gene; V was cut back by 2 bases and J by 7 bases. The CDR3 length is 15 residues. The germline CDR1 and CDR2 sequences are SGHRS and YFSETQ. CDR3 sequence: CASSFTGTGAAGYTF. The CDR3 DNA reads as TGCGCCAGCAGCTTTACCGGGACAGGGGCGGCTGGCTACACCTTC.

On this clone: Mismatch with germline at one junction end may stem from a read error. The chain is built from TRBV20-1 and TRBJ1-1; the D gene is possibly TRBD1 (5 bases). Per germline, CDR1 DFQATT and CDR2 SNEGSKA (reference sequence). The CDR3 length is 15 residues. CDR3 residues: CIASTLQEMNTEAFF. The CDR3 bases are TGCATTGCTAGTACCCTACAGGAGATGAACACTGAAGCTTTCTTT.

The chain employs TRBV18 and TRBJ2-2, with unresolved D. This CDR3 is built from 14 residues. The germline V gene encodes CDR1 KGHSH and CDR2 LQKENI. Trimming stripped 4 bases from V and 3 bases from J, with 9 bases between. CDR3 residues: CASSLLADTGELFF. The CDR3 DNA is TGTGCCAGCTCACTCCTCGCAGACACCGGGGAGCTGTTTTTT. Full variable domain (remainder filled in from reference TRBV18 and TRBJ2-2): NAGVMQNPRHLVRRRGQEARLRCSPMKGHSHVYWYRQLPEEGLKFMVYLQKENIIDESGMPKERFSAEFPKEGPSILRIQQVVRGDSAAYFCASSLLADTGELFFGEGSRLTVL.

V usage is TRBV12-3 or TRBV12-4 and J usage is TRBJ2-1, with no clear D. The CDR3 runs 12 residues. Trimming stripped 4 bases from V and 6 bases from J, with 7 bases between. Written as DNA, the CDR3 is TGTGCCAGCAGTTCCCGAGGCAATGAGCAGTTCTTC. Translating it yields CASSSRGNEQFF.

This chain connects TRBV18 to TRBJ1-3; 7 bases match TRBD1. V trimming: 2 bases; J trimming: 0 bases; junction bases outside the gene matches: 4. The CDR3 consists of 16 residues. Germline values: CDR1 KGHSH, CDR2 LQKENI. CDR3: CASSPGRGHSGNTIYF. The CDR3, as DNA: TGTGCCAGCTCACCAGGGAGGGGGCACTCTGGAAACACCATATATTTT. The full variable domain, completed using reference TRBV18 and TRBJ1-3, is NAGVMQNPRHLVRRRGQEARLRCSPMKGHSHVYWYRQLPEEGLKFMVYLQKENIIDESGMPKERFSAEFPKEGPSILRIQQVVRGDSAAYFCASSPGRGHSGNTIYFGEGSWLTVV.

This clone occurred a few times. The chain uses TRBV12-3 or TRBV12-4 and TRBJ2-7; D is uncertain. Trimming took 6 bases from V and 0 from J, leaving 6 bases between them. The CDR3 covers 12 residues. Written as DNA, the CDR3 is TGTGCCAGCAGCGTCAGCTCCTACGAGCAGTACTTC. Its protein is CASSVSSYEQYF.

This clone was seen at least ten times. This sequence joins TRBV11-3 and TRBJ2-2; either TRBD1 or TRBD2 may supply D (6 bases each). Germline V gene lookup returns CDR1 SGHNT and CDR2 YENEEA. V lost 5 bases and J 1 base, leaving 11 bases between the germline ends. The CDR3 spans 15 residues. CDR3 in DNA: TGTGCCAGCAGCCCCGGGGGCAGGAACACCGGGGAGCTGTTTTTT. Translating gives CASSPGGRNTGELFF. The whole variable domain, remainder taken from reference TRBV11-3 and TRBJ2-2, is EAGVVQSPRYKIIEKKQPVAFWCNPISGHNTLYWYLQNLGQGPELLIRYENEEAVDDSQLPKDRFSAERLKGVDSTLKIQPAELGDSAVYLCASSPGGRNTGELFFGEGSRLTVL.

This clone has at least ten counts. This chain links TRBV27 with TRBJ1-6; no definite D call. V lost 5 bases to trimming and J lost 3 bases, with 5 bases between them. Germline values: CDR1 MNHEY, CDR2 SMNVEV (reference sequence). The CDR3 runs 13 residues. The CDR3 region has the DNA TGTGCCAGCAGTCCCCTCTATAATTCACCCCTCCACTTT. This codes for CASSPLYNSPLHF.

This rearrangement joins TRBV20-1 to TRBJ1-1; TRBD1 matches at 9 bases. Trimming took 5 bases from V and 0 from J; bases not matched to a gene: 10. The CDR3 has 16 residues. The germline V gene encodes CDR1 DFQATT and CDR2 SNEGSKA (reference sequence). The DNA for the CDR3 is TGCAGTGCTCCCGTCCCGGGACAGGGACTGAACACTGAAGCTTTCTTT. This gives the protein CSAPVPGQGLNTEAFF.

The rearrangement uses TRBV5-5 and TRBJ2-7; 12 nucleotides align to TRBD2. V shed 0 bases and J 1 base; nucleotides not matched to a gene: 2. Germline loops: CDR1 SGHKS, CDR2 YYEKEE (reference sequence). The CDR3 contains 16 residues. The CDR3 DNA reads as TGTGCCAGCAGCTTGGCCGGACTAGCGGGGTCCTACGAGCAGTACTTC. This gives the protein CASSLAGLAGSYEQYF. Supplemented by reference TRBV5-5 and TRBJ2-7, the full variable domain reads DAGVTQSPTHLIKTRGQQVTLRCSPISGHKSVSWYQQVLGQGPQFIFQYYEKEERGRGNFPDRFSARQFPNYSSELNVNALLLGDSALYLCASSLAGLAGSYEQYFGPGTRLTVT.